Listed here are 23 T cell receptor beta chains from one sample, sequenced in a study of OX40 agonist ivuxolimab in advanced cancers. Assay used: immunoSEQ multiplex PCR; TCRdb lists only in-frame clones, some missing. The sample carries approximately 49,000 clones, roughly 80% recorded once. Sequencing was performed on CD4+ or CD8+ T cells sorted from blood, taken in a trial of the OX40 agonist ivuxolimab. The receptors stem from an adult with an advanced solid tumor such as melanoma, head and neck, liver or kidney cancer.

This chain uses TRBV11-3 with TRBJ2-1; D is tentatively TRBD1 or TRBD2 (5 bases each). Germline V gene data show CDR1 as SGHNT and CDR2 as YENEEA. The V end was cut by 5 bases, the J end by 2 bases, with 7 bases between. CDR3 length: 13 residues. The CDR3, as DNA: TGTGCCAGCAGCGGGACCACCTACAATGAGCAGTTCTTC. Amino acid sequence: CASSGTTYNEQFF. Full variable domain (outside the CDR3, taken from reference TRBV11-3 and TRBJ2-1): EAGVVQSPRYKIIEKKQPVAFWCNPISGHNTLYWYLQNLGQGPELLIRYENEEAVDDSQLPKDRFSAERLKGVDSTLKIQPAELGDSAVYLCASSGTTYNEQFFGPGTRLTVL.

This chain uses TRBV9 with TRBJ1-5; D is unclear. Trimming stripped 0 bases from V and 7 bases from J, with 14 bases between. CDR1 and CDR2 from the germline V gene are SGDLS and YYNGEE. This CDR3 is 15 amino acids long. The CDR3, as DNA: TGTGCCAGCAGCGTAGACATTGGTTTAGGGCAGCCCCAGCATTTT. Translating it yields CASSVDIGLGQPQHF.

The gene calls are TRBV19 and TRBJ2-5, with 7 bases fitting TRBD1. After removal of 5 bases from V and 0 bases from J, the junction contained 3 bases not matched to a gene. CDR3 length: 14 residues. Germline assignment: CDR1 LNHDA and CDR2 SQIVND (reference sequence). The CDR3 DNA reads as TGTGCCAGTAGTTTACAGGGGAACCAAGAGACCCAGTACTTC. It codes for CASSLQGNQETQYF.

In its sample, this clone was seen once. The chain joins TRBV11-1 to TRBJ1-2, with a possible D match to TRBD1 (6 bases). This CDR3 spans 13 amino acids. V dropped 5 bases and J dropped 2 bases, with 9 bases sitting between them. Germline loops: CDR1 SGHAT, CDR2 FQDESV (reference sequence). CDR3 in amino acids: CASSRTANYGYTF. The CDR3 bases are TGTGCCAGCAGCCGGACAGCAAACTATGGCTACACCTTC.

This clone was recorded only once. J is TRBJ2-5 and V is TRBV4-2; tentatively, D is TRBD2 (5 bases). The last part of the DNA fits TRBJ2-7 better; the J call may be wrong. The CDR3 contains 15 residues. Germline values: CDR1 LGHNA, CDR2 YNFKEQ. CDR3 sequence reads: CASSQGGSSSYEQYF. The CDR3 DNA follows: TGTGCCAGCAGCCAAGGCGGGTCCAGCTCCTACGAGCAGTACTTC.

In its sample, this clone was seen a few times. The rearrangement uses TRBV2 and TRBJ2-5; the D is unclear. Between the trimmed V and J ends, which lost 4 bases and 5 bases, there was a span of 11 bases. CDR3 size: 13 residues. Germline V lookup: CDR1 SNHLY, CDR2 FYNNEI. The chain's CDR3 is CASSVLGWETQYF. The CDR3 DNA reads TGTGCCAGCAGTGTTCTTGGGTGGGAGACCCAGTACTTC.

This clone has only one observation. The chain uses TRBV19 and TRBJ1-1; 8 positions agree with TRBD1. Germline V gives CDR1 LNHDA, CDR2 SQIVND (reference sequence). The CDR3 spans 14 residues. The V segment lost 5 bases and the J segment 4 bases; nucleotides outside the gene matches: 6. The CDR3 loop is CASSEQQGVTEAFF. In nucleotides, the CDR3 is TGTGCCAGTAGTGAGCAACAGGGGGTCACTGAAGCTTTCTTT.

The chain links TRBV5-6 to TRBJ2-7; D not certain. The CDR3 consists of 14 residues. In germline, CDR1 is SGHDT, CDR2 YYEEEE. Trimming cost V 4 bases and J 4 bases, with 15 bases left between them. The CDR3 DNA reads TGTGCCAGCAGCAGACACACTACGCATTACGAGCAGTACTTC. As protein: CASSRHTTHYEQYF.

The chain uses TRBV5-4 and TRBJ2-5, with 11 bases fitting TRBD1. Trimming took 4 bases from V and 5 from J; bases not matched to a gene: 10. The CDR3 is made up of 16 amino acids. The germline V gene has CDR1 SGHNT and CDR2 YYREEE (reference sequence). CDR3: CASSPWTGGKGETQYF. The CDR3 DNA follows: TGTGCCAGCAGCCCATGGACAGGGGGCAAGGGGGAGACCCAGTACTTC. The whole variable domain, filled in from reference TRBV5-4 and TRBJ2-5, reads ETGVTQSPTHLIKTRGQQVTLRCSSQSGHNTVSWYQQALGQGPQFIFQYYREEENGRGNFPPRFSGLQFPNYSSELNVNALELDDSALYLCASSPWTGGKGETQYFGPGTRLLVL.

The chain combines TRBV7-2 with TRBJ1-1; D not certain. This CDR3 has 13 amino acids. The germline CDR1 and CDR2 sequences are SGHTA and FQGNSA. V shed 2 bases and J shed 1 base, with 5 bases lying between them. The CDR3 loop reads CASSLWENTEAFF. DNA for the CDR3: TGTGCCAGCAGCTTATGGGAGAACACTGAAGCTTTCTTT. Based on the CDR3 plus reference TRBV7-2 and TRBJ1-1, the full variable domain is GAGVSQSPSNKVTEKGKDVELRCDPISGHTALYWYRQSLGQGLEFLIYFQGNSAPDKSGLPSDRFSAERTGGSVSTLTIQRTQQEDSAVYLCASSLWENTEAFFGQGTRLTVV.

The genes are TRBV27 and TRBJ1-2; D may be TRBD1 (6 bases). CDR1 and CDR2 from the germline V gene are MNHEY and SMNVEV (reference sequence). The CDR3 length is 14 residues. V shed 5 bases and J shed 4 bases, with 14 bases lying between them. CDR3 DNA: TGTGCCAGCAGTCCCCGCCGGGACACCTATGGCTACACCTTC. It translates to CASSPRRDTYGYTF.

Notes on this clone: An end of the junction differs from the germline gene, which may be a read error. This same CDR3 is encoded by further DNA sequences in the sample. This chain uses TRBV30 with TRBJ1-4; D unresolved. In germline, CDR1 is GTSNPN, CDR2 SVGIG (reference sequence). This CDR3 region has 13 residues. This chain's CDR3 is CAWSEFTVEKLFF. The DNA of the CDR3 is TGTGCCTGGAGTGAATTTACAGTAGAAAAACTGTTCTTT.

The V call is TRBV7-2, the J call TRBJ2-7; no firm D call. Trimming took off 3 bases at V and 1 base at J, with 7 bases between the two ends. This CDR3 comprises 13 residues. Germline V gene sequence: CDR1 SGHTA, CDR2 FQGNSA. The DNA of the CDR3 is TGTGCCAGCAGCTTCACTGATTCCTACGAGCAGTACTTC. This codes for CASSFTDSYEQYF.

V gene TRBV6-5 combines with J gene TRBJ1-2; 7 nucleotides align to TRBD1. V lost 2 bases and J lost 4; bases outside the gene matches: 7. CDR1 is MNHEY, CDR2 SVGAGI, per germline. This CDR3 has 15 residues. The CDR3 DNA reads TGTGCCAGCAGTTACAGGGGGCGCCCCTCCTATGGCTACACCTTC. It translates to CASSYRGRPSYGYTF.

The rearrangement joins TRBV11-2 to TRBJ1-5, with a weak D call TRBD1 (5 bases). The germline V and J ends were trimmed by 6 bases and 0 bases, with 12 bases remaining between them. The germline CDR1 and CDR2 sequences are SGHAT and FQNNGV. The CDR3 is made up of 15 amino acids. The CDR3 sequence: CASSRGGYSNQPQHF. CDR3 nucleotide sequence: TGTGCCAGCAGTCGTGGGGGTTATAGCAATCAGCCCCAGCATTTT.

The V call is TRBV5-1, the J call TRBJ2-3; D perhaps matches TRBD2 (5 bases). This CDR3 spans 14 amino acids. The germline gives CDR1 SGHRS, CDR2 YFSETQ. Trimming removed 4 bases at V and 4 bases at J, with 13 bases between. The DNA of the CDR3 is TGCGCCAGCAGCCCTTCGACTAATCCAGATACGCAGTATTTT. This gives the protein CASSPSTNPDTQYF.

The chain combines TRBV28 with TRBJ2-3; 7 bases align to TRBD2. The CDR3 length is 12 residues. The trim removed 6 bases at V and 4 bases at J, leaving 1 base unmatched. Germline V gene lookup returns CDR1 MDHEN and CDR2 SYDVKM. The CDR3 loop is CASRLAADTQYF. The CDR3 DNA is TGTGCCAGCAGGCTAGCGGCAGATACGCAGTATTTT.

The chain joins TRBV5-1 to TRBJ2-5, with 7 bases fitting TRBD2. After removal of 2 bases from V and 4 bases from J, the junction contained 8 bases not matched to a gene. The CDR3 runs to 15 residues. The germline V gene has CDR1 SGHRS and CDR2 YFSETQ. Written as DNA, the CDR3 is TGCGCCAGCAGCTTTTGGAGGGAGGGAGGAGAGACCCAGTACTTC. Amino acid sequence: CASSFWREGGETQYF.

V and J are TRBV4-2 and TRBJ2-3, with a weak D call TRBD2 (7 bases). The CDR3 is 18 residues long. The V end was cut by 4 bases, the J end by 5 bases, with 25 bases between. Germline lookup yields CDR1 LGHNA and CDR2 YNFKEQ. CDR3: CASSPSRGGLDREDTQYF. For the CDR3, the DNA is TGTGCCAGCAGCCCAAGCAGGGGCGGACTAGACCGTGAAGATACGCAGTATTTT.

This chain connects TRBV5-1 to TRBJ2-7, with 14 bases matching TRBD2. CDR3 size: 15 residues. Trimming removed 4 bases from V and 7 bases from J; junction bases left unmatched: 7. CDR1 is SGHRS and CDR2 is YFSETQ in the germline V gene. CDR3 DNA sequence: TGCGCCAGCAGCCTAGGACTAGCGGGAGGCGAGGAGCAGTACTTC. It is translated as CASSLGLAGGEEQYF. The full variable domain, in which reference TRBV5-1 and TRBJ2-7 provide the parts outside the CDR3, is KAGVTQTPRYLIKTRGQQVTLSCSPISGHRSVSWYQQTPGQGLQFLFEYFSETQRNKGNFPGRFSGRQFSNSRSEMNVSTLELGDSALYLCASSLGLAGGEEQYFGPGTRLTVT.

The genes are TRBV18 and TRBJ1-2; 8 bases match TRBD1. This CDR3 region has 19 residues. The germline V gene encodes CDR1 KGHSH and CDR2 LQKENI. J lost 0 bases, V lost 1 base, and 13 bases had no gene match. In DNA, the CDR3 is TGTGCCAGCTCACCACAACGGTTGAGACAGGGGAACCCTAACTATGGCTACACCTTC. Amino acid sequence: CASSPQRLRQGNPNYGYTF. Based on the CDR3 plus reference TRBV18 and TRBJ1-2, the full variable domain is NAGVMQNPRHLVRRRGQEARLRCSPMKGHSHVYWYRQLPEEGLKFMVYLQKENIIDESGMPKERFSAEFPKEGPSILRIQQVVRGDSAAYFCASSPQRLRQGNPNYGYTFGSGTRLTVV.

The rearrangement links TRBV7-3 to TRBJ2-5; weak D call: TRBD2 (6 bases). The CDR3 has 13 amino acids. V was trimmed by 0 bases and J by 7 bases, leaving 9 bases between them. From germline, CDR1 is SGHTA and CDR2 FQGTGA. The CDR3 reads CASSLTPGGTQYF. CDR3 coding DNA: TGTGCCAGCAGCTTAACGCCCGGGGGGACCCAGTACTTC.

The gene calls are TRBV10-2 and TRBJ2-2; D is perhaps TRBD2 (7 bases). V was trimmed by 8 bases and J by 7 bases, leaving 20 bases between them. Germline V lookup: CDR1 WSHSY, CDR2 SAAADI. CDR3 size: 15 residues. CDR3 loop: CASEREPKGGGELFF. The DNA for the CDR3 is TGCGCCAGCGAGCGGGAACCTAAGGGGGGCGGGGAGCTGTTTTTT.